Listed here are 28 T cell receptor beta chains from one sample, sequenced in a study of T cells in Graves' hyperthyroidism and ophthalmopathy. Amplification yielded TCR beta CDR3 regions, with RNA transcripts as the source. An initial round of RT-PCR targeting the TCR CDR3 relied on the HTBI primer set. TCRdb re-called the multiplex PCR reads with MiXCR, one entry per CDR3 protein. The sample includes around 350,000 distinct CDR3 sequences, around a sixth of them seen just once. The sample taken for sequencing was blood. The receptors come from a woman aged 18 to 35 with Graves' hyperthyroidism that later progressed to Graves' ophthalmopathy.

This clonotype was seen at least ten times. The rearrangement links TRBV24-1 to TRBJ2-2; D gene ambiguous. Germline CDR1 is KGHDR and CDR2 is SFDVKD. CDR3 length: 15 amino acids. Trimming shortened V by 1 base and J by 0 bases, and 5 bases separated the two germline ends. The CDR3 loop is CATSDFTANTGELFF. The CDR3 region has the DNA TGTGCCACCAGTGATTTTACAGCGAACACCGGGGAGCTGTTTTTT.

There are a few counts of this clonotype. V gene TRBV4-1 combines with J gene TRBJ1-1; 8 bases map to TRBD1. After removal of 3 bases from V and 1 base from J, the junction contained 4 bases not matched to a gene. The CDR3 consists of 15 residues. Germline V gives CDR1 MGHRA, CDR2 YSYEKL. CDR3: CASSHGTGTNTEAFF. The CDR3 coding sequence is TGCGCCAGCAGCCACGGGACAGGTACGAACACTGAAGCTTTCTTT.

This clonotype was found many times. The CDR3 DNA reads TGTGCCACCCGAGACAGGGTGTACTACGAGCAGTACTTC. Protein product: CATRDRVYYEQYF. The chain joins TRBV2 to TRBJ2-7; 7 bases are shared with TRBD1. Trimming removed 10 bases from V and 3 bases from J; junction bases left unmatched: 9. The CDR3 spans 13 residues. Germline-derived CDR1 and CDR2 are SNHLY and FYNNEI.

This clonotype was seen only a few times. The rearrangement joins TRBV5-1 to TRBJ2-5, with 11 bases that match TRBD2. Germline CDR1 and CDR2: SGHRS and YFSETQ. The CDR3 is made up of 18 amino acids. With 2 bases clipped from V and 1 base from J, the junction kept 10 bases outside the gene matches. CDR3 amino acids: CASSFGTGTSGFQETQYF. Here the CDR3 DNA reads TGCGCCAGCAGCTTTGGCACCGGGACTAGCGGATTCCAAGAGACCCAGTACTTC.

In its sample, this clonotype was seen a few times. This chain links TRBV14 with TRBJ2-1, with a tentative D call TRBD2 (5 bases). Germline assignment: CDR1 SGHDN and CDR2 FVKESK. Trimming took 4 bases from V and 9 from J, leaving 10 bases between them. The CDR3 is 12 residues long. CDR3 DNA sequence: TGTGCCAGCAGCCTTACTAGTTTTGAGCAGTTCTTC. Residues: CASSLTSFEQFF.

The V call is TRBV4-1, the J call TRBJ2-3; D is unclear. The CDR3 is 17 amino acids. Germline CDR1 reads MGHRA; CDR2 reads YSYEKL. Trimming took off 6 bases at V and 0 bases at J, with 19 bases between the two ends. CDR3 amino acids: CASSRVKMPFSTDTQYF. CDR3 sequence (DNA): TGCGCCAGCAGTCGCGTCAAGATGCCCTTTAGCACAGATACGCAGTATTTT.

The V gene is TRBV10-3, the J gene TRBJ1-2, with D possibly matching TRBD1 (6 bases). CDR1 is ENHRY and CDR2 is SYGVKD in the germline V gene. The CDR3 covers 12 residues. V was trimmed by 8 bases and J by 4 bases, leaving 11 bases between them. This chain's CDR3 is CAIRGQTYGYTF. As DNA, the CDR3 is TGTGCCATCCGTGGACAGACCTATGGCTACACCTTC.

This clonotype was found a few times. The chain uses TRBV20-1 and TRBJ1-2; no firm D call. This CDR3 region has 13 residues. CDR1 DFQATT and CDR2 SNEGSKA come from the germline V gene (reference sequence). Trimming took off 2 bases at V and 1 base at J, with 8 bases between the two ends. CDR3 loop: CSARNPHNYGYTF. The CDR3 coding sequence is TGCAGTGCTAGAAACCCACATAACTATGGCTACACCTTC.

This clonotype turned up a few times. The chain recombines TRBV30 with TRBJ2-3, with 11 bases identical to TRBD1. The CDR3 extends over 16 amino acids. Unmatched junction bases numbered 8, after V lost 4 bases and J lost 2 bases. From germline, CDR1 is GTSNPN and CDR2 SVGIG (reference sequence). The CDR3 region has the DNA TGTGCCTGGAATCGGGACAGGGGGGTCTACACAGATACGCAGTATTTT. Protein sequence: CAWNRDRGVYTDTQYF.

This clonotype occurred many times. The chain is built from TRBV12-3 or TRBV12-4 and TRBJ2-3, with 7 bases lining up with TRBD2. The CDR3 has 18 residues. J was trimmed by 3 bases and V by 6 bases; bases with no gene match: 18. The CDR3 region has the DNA TGTGCCAGCAGCCCTCCTCTGTGGAGCGGGAAGGGGACAGATACGCAGTATTTT. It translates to CASSPPLWSGKGTDTQYF.

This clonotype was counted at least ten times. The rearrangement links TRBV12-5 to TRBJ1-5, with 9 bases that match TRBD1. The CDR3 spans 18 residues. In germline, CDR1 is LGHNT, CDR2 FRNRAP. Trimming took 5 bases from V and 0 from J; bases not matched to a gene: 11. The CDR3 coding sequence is TGTGCTAGTGGTCTAATACAGGGGGCAGGGGATAGCAATCAGCCCCAGCATTTT. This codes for CASGLIQGAGDSNQPQHF.

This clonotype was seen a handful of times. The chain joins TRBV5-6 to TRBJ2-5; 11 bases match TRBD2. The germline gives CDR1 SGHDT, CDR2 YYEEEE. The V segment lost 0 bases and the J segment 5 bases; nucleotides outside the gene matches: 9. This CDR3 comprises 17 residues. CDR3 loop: CASSLALSGRARETQYF. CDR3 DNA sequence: TGTGCCAGCAGCTTGGCTCTTAGCGGGAGGGCGCGGGAGACCCAGTACTTC.

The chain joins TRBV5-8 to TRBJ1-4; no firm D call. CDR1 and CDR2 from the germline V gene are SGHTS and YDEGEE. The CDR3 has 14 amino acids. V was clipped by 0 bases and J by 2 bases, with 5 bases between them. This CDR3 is CASSLVRTNEKLFF. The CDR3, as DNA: TGTGCCAGCAGCTTGGTTCGGACTAATGAAAAACTGTTTTTT.

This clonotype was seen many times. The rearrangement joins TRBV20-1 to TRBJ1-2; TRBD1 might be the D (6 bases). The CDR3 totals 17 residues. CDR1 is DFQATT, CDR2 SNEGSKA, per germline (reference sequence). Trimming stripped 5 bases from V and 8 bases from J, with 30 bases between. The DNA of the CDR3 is TGCAGTGCTTGGGGGGCACGAATCGCCTCCGATTTTGACGGCTACACCTTC. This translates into CSAWGARIASDFDGYTF.

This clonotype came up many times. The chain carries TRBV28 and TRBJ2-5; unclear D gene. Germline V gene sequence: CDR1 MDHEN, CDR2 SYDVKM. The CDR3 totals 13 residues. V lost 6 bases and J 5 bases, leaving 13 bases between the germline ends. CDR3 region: CASSPSGRETQYF. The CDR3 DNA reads TGTGCCAGCAGCCCTAGTGGTCGGGAGACCCAGTACTTC.

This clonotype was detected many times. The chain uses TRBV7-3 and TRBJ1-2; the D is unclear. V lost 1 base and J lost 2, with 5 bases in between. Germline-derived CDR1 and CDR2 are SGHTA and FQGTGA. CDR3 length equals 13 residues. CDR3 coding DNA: TGTGCCAGCAGCTTAAATGGGAACTATGGCTACACCTTC. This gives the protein CASSLNGNYGYTF.

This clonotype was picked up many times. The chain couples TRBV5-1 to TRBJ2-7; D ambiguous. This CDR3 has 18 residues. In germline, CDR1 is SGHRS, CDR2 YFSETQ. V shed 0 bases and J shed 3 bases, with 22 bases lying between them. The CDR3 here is CASSLEGVSPNSYYEQYF. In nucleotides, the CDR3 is TGCGCCAGCAGCTTGGAAGGAGTAAGTCCTAACTCCTACTACGAGCAGTACTTC.

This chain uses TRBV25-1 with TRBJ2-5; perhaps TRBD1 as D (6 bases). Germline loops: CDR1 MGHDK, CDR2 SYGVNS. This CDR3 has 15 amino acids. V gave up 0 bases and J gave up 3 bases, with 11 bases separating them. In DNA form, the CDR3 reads TGTGCCAGCAGTGAATATTCGGACAGAAAAGAGACCCAGTACTTC. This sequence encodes CASSEYSDRKETQYF.

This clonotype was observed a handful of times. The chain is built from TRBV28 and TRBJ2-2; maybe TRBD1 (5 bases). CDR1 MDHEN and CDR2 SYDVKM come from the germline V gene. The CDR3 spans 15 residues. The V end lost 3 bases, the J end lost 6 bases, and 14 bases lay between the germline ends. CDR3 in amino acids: CASSLSGWSAGELFF. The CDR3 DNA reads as TGTGCCAGCAGTTTGTCAGGGTGGAGTGCCGGGGAGCTGTTTTTT.

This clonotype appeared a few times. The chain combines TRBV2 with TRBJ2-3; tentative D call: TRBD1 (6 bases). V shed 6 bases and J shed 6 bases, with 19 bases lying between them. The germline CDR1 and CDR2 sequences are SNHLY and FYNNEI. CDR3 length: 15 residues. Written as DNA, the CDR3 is TGTGCCAGCAGGCCGAACGACCTAACAGGGGATACGCAGTATTTT. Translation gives CASRPNDLTGDTQYF.

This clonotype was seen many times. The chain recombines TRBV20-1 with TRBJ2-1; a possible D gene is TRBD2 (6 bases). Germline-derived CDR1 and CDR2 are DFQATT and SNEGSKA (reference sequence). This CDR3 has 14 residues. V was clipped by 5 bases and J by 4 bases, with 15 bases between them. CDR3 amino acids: CSAASDYLYNEQFF. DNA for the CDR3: TGCAGTGCTGCATCGGACTATCTTTACAATGAGCAGTTCTTC.

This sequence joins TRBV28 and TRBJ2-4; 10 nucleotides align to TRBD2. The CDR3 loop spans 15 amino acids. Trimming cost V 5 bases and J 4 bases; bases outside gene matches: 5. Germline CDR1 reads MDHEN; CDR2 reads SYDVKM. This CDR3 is CASSPMGLAKNIQYF. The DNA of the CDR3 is TGTGCCAGCAGTCCCATGGGACTAGCGAAAAACATTCAGTACTTC.

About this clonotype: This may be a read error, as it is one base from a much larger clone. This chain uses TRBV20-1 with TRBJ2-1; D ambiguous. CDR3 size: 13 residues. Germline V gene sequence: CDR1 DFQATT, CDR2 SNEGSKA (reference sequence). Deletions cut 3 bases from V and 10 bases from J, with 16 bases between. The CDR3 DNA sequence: TGCAGTGCTAGCTTCGGGTCGATACGGGAGCAGTTCTTC. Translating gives CSASFGSIREQFF.

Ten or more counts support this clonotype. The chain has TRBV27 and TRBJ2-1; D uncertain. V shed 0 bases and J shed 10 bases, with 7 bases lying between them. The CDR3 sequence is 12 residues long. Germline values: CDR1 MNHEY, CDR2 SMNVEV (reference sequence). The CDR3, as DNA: TGTGCCAGCAGTTTATCGGTCGGGGAGCAGTTCTTC. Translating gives CASSLSVGEQFF.

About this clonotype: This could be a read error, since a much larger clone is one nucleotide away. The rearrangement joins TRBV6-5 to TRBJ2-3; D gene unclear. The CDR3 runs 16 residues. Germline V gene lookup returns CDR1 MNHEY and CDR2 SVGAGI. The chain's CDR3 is CASSHSWDLSTDTQYF. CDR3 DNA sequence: TGTGCCAGCAGTCACTCGTGGGATCTCAGCACAGATACGCAGTATTTT.

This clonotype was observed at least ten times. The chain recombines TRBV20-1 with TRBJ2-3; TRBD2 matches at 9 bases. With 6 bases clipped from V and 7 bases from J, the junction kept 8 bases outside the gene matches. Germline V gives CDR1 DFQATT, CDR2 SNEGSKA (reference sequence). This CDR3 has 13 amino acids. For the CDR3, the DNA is TGCAGTGCCAGGCGAGCGGGAGGCAATACGCAGTATTTT. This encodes CSARRAGGNTQYF.

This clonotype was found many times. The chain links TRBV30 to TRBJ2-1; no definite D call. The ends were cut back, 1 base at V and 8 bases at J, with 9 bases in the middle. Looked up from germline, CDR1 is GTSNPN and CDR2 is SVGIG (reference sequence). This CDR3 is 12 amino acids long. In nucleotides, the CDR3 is TGTGCCTGGAGTGGAAGTGTGTATGAGCAGTTCTTC. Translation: CAWSGSVYEQFF.

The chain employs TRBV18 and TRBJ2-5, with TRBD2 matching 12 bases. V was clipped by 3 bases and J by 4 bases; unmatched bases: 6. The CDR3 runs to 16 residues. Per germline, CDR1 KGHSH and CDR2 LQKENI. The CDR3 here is CASSPRLAGARETQYF. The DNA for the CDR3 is TGTGCCAGCTCACCCAGACTAGCGGGAGCGCGAGAGACCCAGTACTTC. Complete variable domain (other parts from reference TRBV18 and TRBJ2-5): NAGVMQNPRHLVRRRGQEARLRCSPMKGHSHVYWYRQLPEEGLKFMVYLQKENIIDESGMPKERFSAEFPKEGPSILRIQQVVRGDSAAYFCASSPRLAGARETQYFGPGTRLLVL.